What follows is one T cell receptor beta chain and its context. TCRdb's copy holds only in-frame clones and misses some; the assay was immunoSEQ multiplex PCR. The table shows about 110,000 clones, with around 81% occurring only once. The V and J ends lost 4 bases and 8 bases respectively, with 9 bases between them. The CDR3 extends over 11 amino acids. The germline V gene encodes CDR1 SQVTM and CDR2 ANQGSEA. The data belong to a study of blood T cell repertoires in COVID-19. Looking at the study overall: PBMCs, B-cell-depleted T cells, or T cells provided the cDNA or gDNA that made up the material.

This sequence was found in an older woman with acute or convalescent COVID-19. The chain carries TRBV29-1 and TRBJ2-1; no definite D call. Sequencing used peripheral blood. The CDR3 region has the DNA TGCAGCGTTGGGCTCCGGGATGAGCAGTTCTTC. This sequence encodes CSVGLRDEQFF.